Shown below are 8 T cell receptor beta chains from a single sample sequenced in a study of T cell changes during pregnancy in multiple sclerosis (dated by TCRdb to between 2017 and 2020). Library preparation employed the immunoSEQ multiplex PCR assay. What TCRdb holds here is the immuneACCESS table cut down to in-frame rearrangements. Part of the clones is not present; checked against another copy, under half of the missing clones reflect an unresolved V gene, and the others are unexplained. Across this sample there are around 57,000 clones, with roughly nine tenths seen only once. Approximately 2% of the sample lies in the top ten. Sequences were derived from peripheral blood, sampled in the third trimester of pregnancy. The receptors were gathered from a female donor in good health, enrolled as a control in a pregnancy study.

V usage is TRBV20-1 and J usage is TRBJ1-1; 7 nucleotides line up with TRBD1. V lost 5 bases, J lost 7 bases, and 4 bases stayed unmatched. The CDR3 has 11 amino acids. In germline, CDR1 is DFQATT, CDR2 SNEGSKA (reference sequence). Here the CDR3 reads CSASRGVEAFF. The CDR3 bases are TGCAGTGCTTCCAGGGGGGTTGAAGCTTTCTTT.

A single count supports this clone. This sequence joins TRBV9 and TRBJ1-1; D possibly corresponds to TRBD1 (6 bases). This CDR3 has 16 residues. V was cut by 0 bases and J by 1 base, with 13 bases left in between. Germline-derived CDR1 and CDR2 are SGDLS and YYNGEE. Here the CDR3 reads CASSVDPTGPNTEAFF. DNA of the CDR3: TGTGCCAGCAGCGTAGACCCGACAGGACCGAACACTGAAGCTTTCTTT.

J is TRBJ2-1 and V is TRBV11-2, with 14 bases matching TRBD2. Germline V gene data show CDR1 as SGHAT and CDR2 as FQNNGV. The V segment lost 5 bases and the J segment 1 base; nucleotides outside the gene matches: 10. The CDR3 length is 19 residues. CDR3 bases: TGTGCCAGCAGCGCGGGACTAGCGGGGGAGGCCCTATCCTACAATGAGCAGTTCTTC. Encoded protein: CASSAGLAGEALSYNEQFF.

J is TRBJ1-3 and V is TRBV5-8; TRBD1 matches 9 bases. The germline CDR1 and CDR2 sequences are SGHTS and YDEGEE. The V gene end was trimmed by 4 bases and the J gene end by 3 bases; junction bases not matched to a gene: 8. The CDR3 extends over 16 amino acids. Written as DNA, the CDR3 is TGTGCCAGCAGCGCCGAGGACAGGGGCTATGGAAACACCATATATTTT. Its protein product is CASSAEDRGYGNTIYF. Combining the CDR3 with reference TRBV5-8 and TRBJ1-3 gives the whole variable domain EAGVTQSPTHLIKTRGQQATLRCSPISGHTSVYWYQQALGLGLQFLLWYDEGEERNRGNFPPRFSGRQFPNYSSELNVNALELEDSALYLCASSAEDRGYGNTIYFGEGSWLTVV.

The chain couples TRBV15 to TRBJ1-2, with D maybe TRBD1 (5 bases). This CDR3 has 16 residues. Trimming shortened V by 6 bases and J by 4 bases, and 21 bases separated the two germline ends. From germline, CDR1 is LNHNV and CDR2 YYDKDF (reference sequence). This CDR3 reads CATSKDSGLRLYGYTF. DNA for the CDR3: TGTGCCACCAGTAAAGACTCGGGACTCAGGCTCTATGGCTACACCTTC.

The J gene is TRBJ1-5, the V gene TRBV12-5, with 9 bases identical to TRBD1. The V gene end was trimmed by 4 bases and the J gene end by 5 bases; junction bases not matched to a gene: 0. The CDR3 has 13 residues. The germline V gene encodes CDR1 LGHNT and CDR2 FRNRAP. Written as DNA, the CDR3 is TGTGCTAGTGGTTGGACAGGGGATCAGCCCCAGCATTTT. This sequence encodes CASGWTGDQPQHF. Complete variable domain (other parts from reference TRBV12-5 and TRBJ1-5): DARVTQTPRHKVTEMGQEVTMRCQPILGHNTVFWYRQTMMQGLELLAYFRNRAPLDDSGMPKDRFSAEMPDATLATLKIQPSEPRDSAVYFCASGWTGDQPQHFGDGTRLSIL.

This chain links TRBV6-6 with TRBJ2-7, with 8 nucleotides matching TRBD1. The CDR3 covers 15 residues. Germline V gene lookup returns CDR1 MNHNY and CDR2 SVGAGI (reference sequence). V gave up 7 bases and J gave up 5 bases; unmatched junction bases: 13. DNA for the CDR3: TGTGCCAGCATCCCGAGAGGGACAGGTTACCACGAGCAGTACTTC. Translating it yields CASIPRGTGYHEQYF.

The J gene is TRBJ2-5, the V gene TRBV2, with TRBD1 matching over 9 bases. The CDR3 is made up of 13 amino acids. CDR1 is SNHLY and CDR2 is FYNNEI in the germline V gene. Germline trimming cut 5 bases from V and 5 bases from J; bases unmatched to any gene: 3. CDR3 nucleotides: TGTGCCAGCAGTTCCGGGACAGGGGAGACCCAGTACTTC. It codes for CASSSGTGETQYF.